This is a list of T cell receptor beta chains from one sample in a study of response to subunit inactivated influenza vaccine. TCRdb redid the calling of the RT-PCR reads with MiXCR, one entry per CDR3 protein. The data show 530,000 or so distinct CDR3 sequences, 14% seen once. The sample here was PBMCs from blood, taken 11 to 12 days after vaccination. The receptors come from a man in his forties or fifties who received an inactivated influenza vaccine. Each CDR3 is given with its conserved first and last residue. The D gene is left open where the match is weak. Rows give clone size only sometimes, using once, few, many, or a class for an expanded clone.

>few|TRBV3-1|NA|TRBJ2-5
CASSQRDFLGETQYF
TGTGCCAGCAGCCAGCGGGACTTTTTAGGAGAGACCCAGTACTTC
>few|TRBV3-1|NA|TRBJ1-4
CASSRRSLGEKLFF
TGTGCCAGCAGCCGAAGAAGTTTAGGTGAAAAACTGTTTTTT
>few|TRBV3-1|NA|TRBJ2-7
CASSQVPGSTGEQYF
TGTGCCAGCAGCCAAGTCCCCGGCTCCACCGGCGAGCAGTACTTC
>NA|TRBV7-2|NA|TRBJ2-2
CASSKQHQNTGELFF
TGTGCCAGCAGCAAGCAACACCAAAACACCGGGGAGCTGTTTTTT
>NA|TRBV7-9|TRBD2|TRBJ2-5
CASSRPGLAGEETQYF
TGTGCCAGCAGTAGGCCGGGACTAGCGGGAGAAGAGACCCAGTACTTC
>few|TRBV12-3/TRBV12-4|TRBD1|TRBJ2-3
CASRRQGATDTQYF
TGTGCCAGCAGGAGACAGGGGGCTACAGATACGCAGTATTTT
>NA|TRBV29-1|NA|TRBJ2-2
CSAGEAGELFF
TGCAGCGCCGGTGAGGCCGGGGAGCTGTTTTTT
>NA|TRBV27|TRBD2|TRBJ2-5
CASSSHMGLAGVQTQYF
TGTGCCAGCAGTTCCCACATGGGACTAGCGGGGGTGCAGACCCAGTACTTC
>few|TRBV4-3|TRBD2|TRBJ2-3
CASSQVLAPTDTQYF
TGCGCCAGCAGCCAAGTACTAGCGCCCACAGATACGCAGTATTTT
>few|TRBV23-1|NA|TRBJ1-4
CALSWGKLFF
TGCGCCCTCAGTTGGGGAAAACTGTTTTTT
>few|TRBV9|TRBD2|TRBJ2-3
CASSAQGLATDTQYF
TGTGCCAGCAGCGCCCAGGGACTAGCCACAGATACGCAGTATTTT
>NA|TRBV25-1|NA|TRBJ2-2
CASTPGDSNTGELFF
TGTGCCAGCACCCCGGGAGATTCGAACACCGGGGAGCTGTTTTTT
>NA|TRBV5-1|TRBD1|TRBJ2-7
CASSLAGTGASYEQYF
TGCGCCAGCAGCTTGGCCGGGACAGGGGCTTCCTACGAGCAGTACTTC
>few|TRBV10-1|NA|TRBJ2-1
CASSEASSYNEQFF
TGCGCCAGCAGTGAGGCTAGCTCCTACAATGAGCAGTTCTTC
>many|TRBV7-8|NA|TRBJ2-7
CASSFLGHSYEQYF
TGTGCCAGCAGCTTTCTAGGACACTCCTACGAGCAGTACTTC
>many|TRBV28|TRBD2|TRBJ2-2
CASSSGLAGITGELFF
TGTGCCAGCAGTTCAGGACTAGCGGGGATCACCGGGGAGCTGTTTTTT
>NA|TRBV5-1|TRBD2|TRBJ2-2
CASSLAASGFTGELFF
TGCGCCAGCAGCTTGGCGGCTAGCGGGTTCACCGGGGAGCTGTTTTTT
>many|TRBV20-1|TRBD2|TRBJ2-1
CSGTSGGTYNEQFF
TGCAGTGGGACTAGCGGGGGTACCTACAATGAGCAGTTCTTC
>few|TRBV5-1|TRBD2|TRBJ2-5
CASSLGLAGDQQETQYF
TGCGCCAGCAGCCTGGGACTAGCGGGGGACCAACAAGAGACCCAGTACTTC
>NA|TRBV4-2|NA|TRBJ2-1
CASSRSGTDNEQFF
TGTGCCAGCAGCCGTAGCGGGACAGACAATGAGCAGTTCTTC
>many|TRBV7-2|NA|TRBJ1-2
CASSLGLIGRPPNYGYTF
TGTGCCAGCAGCTTAGGGTTAATTGGCCGACCACCCAACTATGGCTACACCTTC
>NA|TRBV6-2/TRBV6-3|TRBD2|TRBJ2-1
CASSYVPRGSSYNEQFF
TGTGCCAGCAGTTACGTTCCGCGGGGGAGCTCCTACAATGAGCAGTTCTTC
>NA|TRBV7-3|TRBD2|TRBJ2-7
CASSLSRTSVDEQYF
TGTGCCAGCAGCTTATCAAGGACTAGCGTCGACGAGCAGTACTTC
>NA|TRBV4-1|NA|TRBJ2-1
CASSQIVGGGHNEQFF
TGCGCCAGCAGCCAAATCGTAGGGGGGGGCCACAATGAGCAGTTCTTC
>NA|TRBV9|NA|TRBJ2-7
CASSVGLQGAYEQYF
TGTGCCAGCAGCGTAGGTCTCCAGGGTGCCTACGAGCAGTACTTC
>few|TRBV7-3|NA|TRBJ2-7
CASSLEGRSEQYF
TGTGCCAGCAGCTTAGAAGGCCGCTCCGAGCAGTACTTC
>NA|TRBV6-1|TRBD2|TRBJ2-1
CASSELTSGGRNEQFF
TGTGCCAGCAGTGAACTTACTAGCGGGGGGAGGAATGAGCAGTTCTTC
>few|TRBV20-1|NA|TRBJ2-1
CSAFRPPRDEQFF
TGCAGTGCTTTTCGACCCCCGCGAGATGAGCAGTTCTTC
>NA|TRBV6-1|NA|TRBJ1-3
CASRDHISGNTIYF
TGTGCCAGCCGGGACCACATCTCTGGAAACACCATATATTTT
>NA|TRBV29-1|NA|TRBJ2-3
CSVRGGTTDTDTQYF
TGCAGCGTCCGCGGAGGGACGACCGACACAGATACGCAGTATTTT
>many|TRBV4-1|TRBD1|TRBJ1-6
CASSQAFPDRDSPLHF
TGCGCCAGCAGCCAAGCCTTCCCCGACAGGGATTCACCCCTCCACTTT
>NA|TRBV5-1|TRBD1|TRBJ2-4
CASSQRRTGDDLGKNIQYF
TGCGCCAGCAGCCAGCGGAGGACAGGGGACGACTTGGGGAAAAACATTCAGTACTTC
>many|TRBV10-3|NA|TRBJ2-7
CAISESRAVFEQYF
TGTGCCATCAGTGAGTCCAGAGCTGTTTTCGAGCAGTACTTC
>few|TRBV6-5|NA|TRBJ2-3
CASSYHRFSDTQYF
TGTGCCAGCAGTTATCACAGGTTCTCAGATACGCAGTATTTT
>few|TRBV11-2|TRBD1|TRBJ2-3
CASSLQTGEDTQYF
TGTGCCAGCAGCCTCCAGACAGGGGAAGATACGCAGTATTTT
>NA|TRBV4-2|NA|TRBJ2-7
CASSRGTDALEQYF
TGTGCCAGCAGCAGGGGGACTGACGCTCTGGAGCAGTACTTC
>few|TRBV29-1|TRBD1|TRBJ1-2
CSDGTANYGYTF
TGCAGCGACGGGACAGCTAACTATGGCTACACCTTC
>NA|TRBV7-8|TRBD1|TRBJ2-7
CASSLMGQGIYEQYF
TGTGCCAGCAGCTTAATGGGACAGGGGATATACGAGCAGTACTTC
>NA|TRBV15|NA|TRBJ2-3
CATSPMWVTDTQYF
TGTGCCACCAGCCCCATGTGGGTCACAGATACGCAGTATTTT
>NA|TRBV20-1|NA|TRBJ2-7
CSARDRLVPRYEQYF
TGCAGTGCTAGAGATCGACTGGTTCCGCGCTACGAGCAGTACTTC
>NA|TRBV24-1|NA|TRBJ1-1
CATSDLQRGEAFF
TGTGCCACCAGTGATTTGCAACGGGGTGAAGCTTTCTTT
>few|TRBV12-3/TRBV12-4|NA|TRBJ1-6
CASRGRLGRNSPLHF
TGTGCCAGCAGGGGACGCCTAGGGAGGAATTCACCCCTCCACTTT
>few|TRBV20-1|TRBD1|TRBJ1-4
CSARDREGRANEKLFF
TGCAGTGCAAGGGACAGGGAGGGAAGGGCTAATGAAAAACTGTTTTTT
>NA|TRBV28|TRBD2|TRBJ2-6
CASTSGGSGANVLTF
TGTGCCAGCACCTCGGGAGGTTCTGGGGCCAACGTCCTGACTTTC
>NA|TRBV20-1|NA|TRBJ1-2
CSASRGGPKSGYTF
TGCAGTGCTAGCCGAGGGGGTCCCAAAAGTGGCTACACCTTC
>few|TRBV12-3/TRBV12-4|TRBD1|TRBJ1-2
CASSPIRGLGYTF
TGTGCCAGCAGTCCAATCAGGGGGCTTGGCTACACCTTC
>NA|TRBV30|NA|TRBJ1-1
CAGGATEAFF
TGTGCCGGGGGGGCCACTGAAGCTTTCTTT
>many|TRBV12-3/TRBV12-4|NA|TRBJ2-3
CATLRRALKTDTQYF
TGTGCCACTTTACGCCGGGCCCTGAAGACAGATACGCAGTATTTT
>NA|TRBV4-1|TRBD2|TRBJ2-2
CASSPRGTSLNTGELFF
TGCGCCAGCAGTCCAAGGGGGACTAGTTTGAACACCGGGGAGCTGTTTTTT
>NA|TRBV29-1|NA|TRBJ1-1
CSFLTRGTEAFF
TGCAGCTTCCTGACCCGAGGCACTGAAGCTTTCTTT
>NA|TRBV10-3|NA|TRBJ2-1
CAISEVGGANEQFF
TGTGCCATCAGTGAGGTCGGAGGTGCGAATGAGCAGTTCTTC
>few|TRBV24-1|NA|TRBJ2-5
CATADSLMATQYF
TGTGCCACCGCGGACAGCTTAATGGCGACCCAGTACTTC
>few|TRBV2|NA|TRBJ2-1
CASGSDYSIYNEQFF
TGTGCCAGCGGATCGGACTATTCGATCTACAATGAGCAGTTCTTC